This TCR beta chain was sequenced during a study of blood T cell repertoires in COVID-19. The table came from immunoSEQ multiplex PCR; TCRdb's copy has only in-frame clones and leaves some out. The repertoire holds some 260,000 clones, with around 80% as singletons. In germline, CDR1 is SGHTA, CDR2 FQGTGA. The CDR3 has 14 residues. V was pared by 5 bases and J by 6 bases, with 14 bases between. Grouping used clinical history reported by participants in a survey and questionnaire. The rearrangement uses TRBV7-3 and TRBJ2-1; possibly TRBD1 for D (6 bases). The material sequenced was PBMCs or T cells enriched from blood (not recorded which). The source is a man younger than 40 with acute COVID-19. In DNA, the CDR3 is TGTGCCAGCAGCCTCCTAAACAGGGCCAATGAGCAGTTCTTC. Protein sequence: CASSLLNRANEQFF.